This entry is about one T cell receptor (beta chain). CDR1 is LNHDA, CDR2 SQIVND, per germline (reference sequence). The CDR3 consists of 16 residues. The J segment lost 2 bases and the V segment lost 6 bases, leaving 7 bases of the junction unmatched. The record originates from a study of blood T cell repertoires in COVID-19. At the level of the study: Samples taken during acute and convalescent COVID-19 were collected in the United States, Italy and Spain.

The table came from immunoSEQ multiplex PCR; TCRdb's copy has only in-frame clones and leaves some out. The sample lists approximately 71,000 clones, about 90% occurring once. The chain joins TRBV19 to TRBJ2-5; 12 positions agree with TRBD2. The sequenced material came from peripheral blood. This TCR derives from a human donor in a cohort sampled during active COVID-19. The CDR3 DNA follows: TGTGCCAGTAGCATACTTGGACTAGCGGGACAAGAGACCCAGTACTTC. Translation: CASSILGLAGQETQYF.